This T cell receptor (beta chain) was found in a study of regulatory T cells in long-lasting Graves disease. Study at large: Prior antithyroid drug treatment in newly diagnosed Graves' patients lasted under 3 months.

The CDR3 is 15 amino acids. The V gene's germline CDR1 is LNHDA and CDR2 SQIVND (reference sequence). Trimming took 6 bases from V and 3 from J; bases not matched to a gene: 10. iRepertoire HTBI primers and Arm-PCR of CDR3 regions built TCR beta libraries. MiXCR, run by TCRdb on the multiplex PCR reads, gives a single entry per CDR3 protein. The sample carries about 380,000 distinct CDR3 sequences, about 14% recorded once. This clonotype was seen ten or more times. Its target is unknown. Time point meaning: newly diagnosed GD, antithyroid drugs for less than 3 months. PBMC RNA was the source of the TCR library. The diagnosis of Graves' disease used American Thyroid Association guidelines. General study results and limits: TRBV28, TRBJ1-2 and TRBJ2-5 were favored in persistent disease. Limited sample numbers may have lowered accuracy.

The chain couples TRBV19 to TRBJ1-1; 7 nucleotides match TRBD1. The sequencing used peripheral blood mononuclear cells (PBMCs), collected at new diagnosis, from a patient treated with antithyroid drugs. The TCR was taken from a female donor with Graves disease. CDR3 sequence reads: CASRNPDRADTEAFF. The CDR3 nucleotides read TGTGCCAGTAGGAACCCCGACAGGGCCGACACTGAAGCTTTCTTT.